Listed below are T cell receptor beta chains from one sample, sequenced in a study of post-analysis software for immune sequencing data. TCRdb ran MiXCR on the PCR reads and lists one entry per CDR3 protein. The sample has 750,000 to 950,000 distinct CDR3 sequences, about half seen once. The specimen sequenced was blood. The receptors were gathered from a girl aged 10-17 years with multiple sclerosis. CDR3s include the opening cysteine and the closing phenylalanine or tryptophan.

J gene | V gene | CDR3 length | CDR3 protein
TRBJ2-5 | TRBV6-5 | 13 | CASSSRQKGDQYF
TRBJ2-1 | TRBV5-1 | 16 | CASSSGQAWKYNEQFF
TRBJ2-3 | TRBV15 | 13 | CATSKQGTDTQYF
TRBJ2-1 | TRBV5-6 | 14 | CASSRAGPSNEQFF
TRBJ2-1 | TRBV20-1 | 15 | CSAVVAPELHNEQFF
TRBJ1-1 | TRBV7-8 | 13 | CASSLGRVPEAFF
TRBJ2-5 | TRBV4-1 | 15 | CASSQAPGGQETQYF
TRBJ1-2 | TRBV6-5 | 14 | CASSTGSENYGYTF
TRBJ2-3 | TRBV9 | 14 | CASSEHRGDDTQYF
TRBJ2-1 | TRBV24-1 | 16 | CATSDPTSGIGNEQFF
TRBJ2-3 | TRBV12-3/TRBV12-4 | 15 | CASSLWAGKADTQYF
TRBJ2-5 | TRBV28 | 15 | CASSLSSGSPETQYF
TRBJ2-3 | TRBV4-2 | 16 | CASSPETGPSTDTQYF
TRBJ2-1 | TRBV11-2 | 16 | CASSTRLGTLGGEQFF
TRBJ2-7 | TRBV10-3 | 14 | CAISGSGVSYEQYF
TRBJ2-3 | TRBV28 | 14 | CASSSPGPTDTQYF
- | TRBV6-5 | 15 | CASRSRAAGPYEQYF
TRBJ2-7 | TRBV6-5 | 15 | CASSYRGQGGNEQYF
TRBJ2-3 | TRBV13 | 15 | CASRIKRFSTDTQYF
TRBJ2-2 | TRBV20-1 | 12 | CSARSNTGELFF
TRBJ1-1 | TRBV20-1 | 14 | CSAEDPQGTTEAFF
TRBJ2-1 | TRBV20-1 | 14 | CSAKREDTYNEQFF
TRBJ2-3 | TRBV11-2 | 14 | CASSHIPSTDTQYF
TRBJ2-2 | TRBV27 | 15 | CASSPGTGNTGELFF
TRBJ2-7 | TRBV20-1 | 15 | CSAPNPASGTYEQYF
TRBJ2-5 | TRBV5-5 | 14 | CASSLVHSQETQYF
TRBJ2-4 | TRBV6-6 | 15 | CASSVLAGEKNIQYF
TRBJ1-5 | TRBV13 | 16 | CASSLVWRQGNQPQHF
TRBJ2-1 | TRBV2 | 16 | CASEGTSAEIYNEQFF
TRBJ2-3 | TRBV7-9 | 16 | CASSLLGQAIGDTQYF
TRBJ1-2 | TRBV7-9 | 15 | CASSLEPGLSGGYTF
TRBJ2-1 | TRBV20-1 | 15 | CSASGDSASYNEQFF
TRBJ2-7 | TRBV11-2 | 13 | CASTGTSGNEQYF
TRBJ2-7 | TRBV7-8 | 16 | CASSPEAGGPNYEQYF
TRBJ2-1 | TRBV5-1 | 16 | CASSPGVGPGHNEQFF
TRBJ1-2 | TRBV6-5 | 14 | CASRNGEGNYGYTF
TRBJ2-3 | TRBV20-1 | 11 | CSALFGDTQYF
TRBJ2-3 | TRBV9 | 16 | CASRQSTGGVTDTQYF
TRBJ2-6 | TRBV13 | 17 | CASSLGLAVAGANVLTF
TRBJ1-5 | TRBV6-2/TRBV6-3 | 15 | CASRETGGAVQPQHF
TRBJ2-7 | TRBV7-9 | 17 | CASSSPPSGTETYEQYF
TRBJ2-5 | TRBV5-1 | 14 | CASSLDGIQETQYF
TRBJ1-1 | TRBV12-3/TRBV12-4 | 13 | CASSDFLGTEAFF
TRBJ2-3 | TRBV6-6 | 15 | CASLRREGLTDTQYF
TRBJ2-5 | TRBV10-3 | 15 | CAISDEREDQETQYF